Shown below are 2 T cell receptor beta chains from a single sample sequenced in a study of OX40 agonist ivuxolimab in advanced cancers. Only in-frame clones appear in the TCRdb table, and some are missing; sequencing was by immunoSEQ multiplex PCR. The table lists over 60,000 clones, about 91% of them singletons. The source material was CD4+ or CD8+ T cells sorted from blood, sampled in a trial of the OX40 agonist ivuxolimab. All receptors derive from an adult with an advanced solid tumor such as melanoma, head and neck, liver or kidney cancer.

The gene calls are TRBV9 and TRBJ2-3, with 12 nucleotides matching TRBD2. V was clipped by 1 base and J by 4 bases; unmatched bases: 4. The CDR3 has 16 residues. The germline V gene encodes CDR1 SGDLS and CDR2 YYNGEE. This CDR3 reads CASSVSASGGADTQYF. CDR3 coding DNA: TGTGCCAGCAGCGTATCCGCTAGCGGGGGGGCAGATACGCAGTATTTT.

The chain carries TRBV7-2 and TRBJ2-1; 12 positions agree with TRBD2. The CDR3 contains 15 residues. The ends lost 3 bases at V and 7 bases at J; junction bases unmatched: 4. Germline V gene sequence: CDR1 SGHTA, CDR2 FQGNSA. The CDR3 loop is CASSLGLAGGNEQFF. CDR3 DNA: TGTGCCAGCAGCTTGGGGCTAGCGGGAGGGAATGAGCAGTTCTTC.